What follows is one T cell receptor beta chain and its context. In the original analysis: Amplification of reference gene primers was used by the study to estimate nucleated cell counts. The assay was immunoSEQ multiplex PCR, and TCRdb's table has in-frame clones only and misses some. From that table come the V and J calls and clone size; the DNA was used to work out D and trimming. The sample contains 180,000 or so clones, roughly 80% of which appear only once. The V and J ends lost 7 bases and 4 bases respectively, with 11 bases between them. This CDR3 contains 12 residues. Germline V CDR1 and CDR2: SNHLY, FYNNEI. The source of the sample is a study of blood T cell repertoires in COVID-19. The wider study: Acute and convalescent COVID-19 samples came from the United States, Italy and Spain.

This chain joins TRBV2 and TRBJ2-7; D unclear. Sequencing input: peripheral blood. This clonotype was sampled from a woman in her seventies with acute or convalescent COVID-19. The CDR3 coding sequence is TGTGCCAGCATGCTCCCTCGGTACGAGCAGTACTTC. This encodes CASMLPRYEQYF.